This T cell receptor beta chain is drawn from a study of molecular identifiers for immune sequencing clone quantification. The study's findings and limits: Naive cells had under 1% of molecules in clones above 20 RNA copies, effectors over 98%. Among about a million naive cells, spiked Jurkat TCR RNA from a single cell was reportedly detectable. The sizes of highly expanded clones could be underestimated when identical TCR molecules share a barcode.

This clonotype was counted at least ten times. As yet, its antigen is unknown. The CDR3 loop spans 15 amino acids. V was trimmed by 2 bases and J by 1 base, leaving 9 bases between them. Germline CDR1 is MNHEY and CDR2 is SVGAGI. In TCRdb, the PCR reads were re-called with MiXCR into one record per CDR3 protein. The repertoire holds 600,000 to 650,000 distinct CDR3 sequences, with 20% as singletons. The genes are TRBV6-5 and TRBJ2-4; possible D gene TRBD1, 5 bases. This receptor was taken from a human donor in good health. Some libraries in this study had Jurkat cell RNA spiked in. The specimen was naive CD8+ T cells from blood, with Jurkat cell RNA spiked in. Subset: FACS-sorted CD8+CD4-CCR7+CD45RA+ naive T cells. CDR3 in DNA: TGTGCCAGCAGTTACCAGGGTGCGGCCAAAAACATTCAGTACTTC. Translation gives CASSYQGAAKNIQYF.